Listed below are T cell receptor beta chains from one sample, sequenced in a study of blood T cells in healthy people across ages. TCRdb itself ran the 5' RACE reads through MiXCR, one entry per CDR3 protein. The table shows about 720,000 distinct CDR3 sequences, with roughly 20% occurring only once. The specimen was blood. These TCRs come from a man in his sixties or seventies in good health. The CDR3 runs from the conserved cysteine through the conserved F or W. D genes are given only for firm matches. The listing skips clone size in some rows; elsewhere it reads once, few, many or a size class.

D gene: -; clone size: -; CDR3 length: 12; J gene: TRBJ2-2; V gene: TRBV13; CDR3 protein: CASSSRHGELFF; CDR3 DNA: TGTGCCAGCAGCTCCCGACACGGGGAGCTGTTTTTT
D gene: -; clone size: few; CDR3 length: 14; J gene: TRBJ1-2; V gene: TRBV6-5; CDR3 protein: CASSYSRSNYGYTF; CDR3 DNA: TGTGCCAGCAGTTACTCCAGGTCGAACTATGGCTACACCTTC
D gene: TRBD2; clone size: -; CDR3 length: 14; J gene: TRBJ2-3; V gene: TRBV4-3; CDR3 protein: CASSQVAGVDTQYF; CDR3 DNA: TGCGCCAGCAGCCAAGTAGCGGGAGTAGATACGCAGTATTTT
D gene: -; clone size: many; CDR3 length: 14; J gene: TRBJ2-1; V gene: TRBV20-1; CDR3 protein: CSARDLETWDEQFF; CDR3 DNA: TGCAGTGCTAGGGACCTTGAAACCTGGGATGAGCAGTTCTTC
D gene: -; clone size: -; CDR3 length: 14; J gene: TRBJ2-1; V gene: TRBV12-3/TRBV12-4; CDR3 protein: CASSLVGGRSEQFF; CDR3 DNA: TGTGCCAGCAGTTTAGTGGGAGGCCGAAGTGAGCAGTTCTTC
D gene: TRBD1; clone size: many; CDR3 length: 15; J gene: TRBJ1-2; V gene: TRBV12-3/TRBV12-4; CDR3 protein: CASRLAAGGLYGYTF; CDR3 DNA: TGTGCCAGCAGGCTGGCGGCAGGGGGGTTATATGGCTACACCTTC
D gene: -; clone size: -; CDR3 length: 15; J gene: TRBJ2-4; V gene: TRBV6-5; CDR3 protein: CASSPRDPTFGIQYF; CDR3 DNA: TGTGCCAGCAGCCCTCGGGACCCTACTTTTGGCATTCAGTACTTC
D gene: -; clone size: few; CDR3 length: 13; J gene: TRBJ2-7; V gene: TRBV28; CDR3 protein: CASSGGPLYEQYF; CDR3 DNA: TGTGCCAGCAGTGGGGGACCACTCTACGAGCAGTACTTC
D gene: -; clone size: -; CDR3 length: 14; J gene: TRBJ2-5; V gene: TRBV15; CDR3 protein: CATSRVGSVETQYF; CDR3 DNA: TGTGCCACCAGCAGAGTTGGCTCGGTCGAGACCCAGTACTTC
D gene: TRBD2; clone size: few; CDR3 length: 15; J gene: TRBJ2-5; V gene: TRBV3-1; CDR3 protein: CASSQNLAGQETQYF; CDR3 DNA: TGTGCCAGCAGCCAGAACCTAGCGGGGCAAGAGACCCAGTACTTC
D gene: TRBD1; clone size: many; CDR3 length: 15; J gene: TRBJ1-1; V gene: TRBV12-3/TRBV12-4; CDR3 protein: CASSPGTGGRTEAFF; CDR3 DNA: TGTGCCAGCAGTCCCGGGACAGGGGGAAGGACTGAAGCTTTCTTT
D gene: -; clone size: -; CDR3 length: 14; J gene: TRBJ2-7; V gene: TRBV20-1; CDR3 protein: CSAPTGTLGYEQYF; CDR3 DNA: TGCAGTGCTCCGACCGGTACGCTTGGGTACGAGCAGTACTTC
D gene: -; clone size: few; CDR3 length: 14; J gene: TRBJ1-1; V gene: TRBV4-3; CDR3 protein: CASSQGGQNTEAFF; CDR3 DNA: TGCGCCAGCAGCCAAGGCGGCCAGAACACTGAAGCTTTCTTT
D gene: -; clone size: few; CDR3 length: 14; J gene: TRBJ1-4; V gene: TRBV7-9; CDR3 protein: CASSVGMEVEKLFF; CDR3 DNA: TGTGCCAGCAGCGTGGGGATGGAGGTCGAAAAACTGTTTTTT
D gene: TRBD1; clone size: many; CDR3 length: 16; J gene: TRBJ1-4; V gene: TRBV20-1; CDR3 protein: CSALRGGVSANEKLFF; CDR3 DNA: TGCAGTGCCTTGCGAGGGGGCGTTTCGGCTAATGAAAAACTGTTTTTT
D gene: -; clone size: few; CDR3 length: 15; J gene: TRBJ2-5; V gene: TRBV7-7; CDR3 protein: CASSPRTTGLGTQYF; CDR3 DNA: TGTGCCAGCAGCCCACGAACGACAGGTTTGGGGACCCAGTACTTC
D gene: TRBD2; clone size: -; CDR3 length: 15; J gene: TRBJ2-1; V gene: TRBV7-2; CDR3 protein: CASSRLAGLVDEQFF; CDR3 DNA: TGTGCCAGCAGCCGTCTAGCGGGATTGGTCGATGAGCAGTTCTTC
D gene: -; clone size: -; CDR3 length: 16; J gene: TRBJ2-2; V gene: TRBV5-1; CDR3 protein: CASSLGLGTITGELFF; CDR3 DNA: TGCGCCAGCAGCTTGGGGCTGGGCACGATCACCGGGGAGCTGTTTTTT
D gene: -; clone size: -; CDR3 length: 12; J gene: TRBJ1-2; V gene: TRBV3-1; CDR3 protein: CASSQDYNGYTF; CDR3 DNA: TGTGCCAGCAGCCAAGATTATAATGGCTACACCTTC
D gene: -; clone size: -; CDR3 length: 14; J gene: TRBJ2-2; V gene: TRBV6-5; CDR3 protein: CASTLTGPTGELFF; CDR3 DNA: TGTGCCAGCACCCTTACGGGCCCCACCGGGGAGCTGTTTTTT
D gene: -; clone size: many; CDR3 length: 14; J gene: TRBJ1-4; V gene: TRBV5-5; CDR3 protein: CASSYFQEGEKLFF; CDR3 DNA: TGTGCCAGCAGCTACTTCCAAGAAGGTGAAAAACTGTTTTTT
D gene: TRBD1; clone size: few; CDR3 length: 12; J gene: TRBJ2-5; V gene: TRBV6-5; CDR3 protein: CASKGRGETQYF; CDR3 DNA: TGTGCCAGCAAGGGCAGGGGGGAGACCCAGTACTTC
D gene: -; clone size: -; CDR3 length: 13; J gene: TRBJ2-2; V gene: TRBV29-1; CDR3 protein: CSATRSSTGELFF; CDR3 DNA: TGCAGCGCCACTAGGAGTTCAACCGGGGAGCTGTTTTTT
D gene: -; clone size: -; CDR3 length: 14; J gene: TRBJ2-2; V gene: TRBV20-1; CDR3 protein: CSASRQGYTGELFF; CDR3 DNA: TGCAGTGCTAGTAGGCAGGGTTACACCGGGGAGCTGTTTTTT
D gene: -; clone size: -; CDR3 length: 12; J gene: TRBJ1-6; V gene: TRBV6-5; CDR3 protein: CASSSWVSPLHF; CDR3 DNA: TGTGCCAGCAGCTCTTGGGTTTCACCCCTCCACTTT
D gene: -; clone size: -; CDR3 length: 14; J gene: TRBJ2-1; V gene: TRBV12-3/TRBV12-4; CDR3 protein: CASSLTRRDNEQFF; CDR3 DNA: TGTGCCAGCAGTTTGACTAGGAGAGACAATGAGCAGTTCTTC
D gene: -; clone size: few; CDR3 length: 15; J gene: TRBJ2-7; V gene: TRBV11-2; CDR3 protein: CASSLEGPPVGEQYF; CDR3 DNA: TGTGCCAGCAGCTTAGAGGGACCCCCGGTGGGCGAGCAGTACTTC
D gene: -; clone size: few; CDR3 length: 15; J gene: TRBJ2-4; V gene: TRBV6-2/TRBV6-3; CDR3 protein: CASSFPAVAKNIQYF; CDR3 DNA: TGTGCCAGCAGCTTCCCTGCGGTAGCCAAAAACATCCAGTACTTC
D gene: -; clone size: -; CDR3 length: 15; J gene: TRBJ2-1; V gene: TRBV7-8; CDR3 protein: CASSLLETSWNEQFF; CDR3 DNA: TGTGCCAGCAGCCTCCTAGAGACTAGTTGGAATGAGCAGTTCTTC
D gene: TRBD1; clone size: few; CDR3 length: 17; J gene: TRBJ1-6; V gene: TRBV3-1; CDR3 protein: CASSRRDRSSLGGPLHF; CDR3 DNA: TGTGCCAGCAGCCGTAGGGACAGATCTAGCTTGGGAGGACCCCTCCACTTT
D gene: -; clone size: -; CDR3 length: 16; J gene: TRBJ1-2; V gene: TRBV6-5; CDR3 protein: CASSYSMFRDGYGYTF; CDR3 DNA: TGTGCCAGCAGTTACTCGATGTTCCGGGACGGATATGGCTACACCTTC
D gene: -; clone size: few; CDR3 length: 12; J gene: TRBJ2-5; V gene: TRBV20-1; CDR3 protein: CSALVAQETQYF; CDR3 DNA: TGCAGTGCTTTGGTTGCCCAAGAGACCCAGTACTTC
D gene: -; clone size: few; CDR3 length: 14; J gene: TRBJ2-7; V gene: TRBV18; CDR3 protein: CASSPPAQRYEQYF; CDR3 DNA: TGTGCCAGCTCACCACCGGCACAGAGATACGAGCAGTACTTC
D gene: -; clone size: few; CDR3 length: 15; J gene: TRBJ1-5; V gene: TRBV10-3; CDR3 protein: CATGSTDSQNQPQHF; CDR3 DNA: TGTGCCACCGGGAGTACCGACAGCCAAAATCAGCCCCAGCATTTT
D gene: -; clone size: few; CDR3 length: 11; J gene: TRBJ2-1; V gene: TRBV20-1; CDR3 protein: CSASTYNEQFF; CDR3 DNA: TGCAGTGCTAGTACTTACAATGAGCAGTTCTTC
D gene: -; clone size: few; CDR3 length: 14; J gene: TRBJ2-3; V gene: TRBV28; CDR3 protein: CASTLSPGSKPQYF; CDR3 DNA: TGTGCCAGCACCTTATCACCCGGGAGCAAGCCCCAGTATTTT
D gene: TRBD2; clone size: -; CDR3 length: 14; J gene: TRBJ2-5; V gene: TRBV4-1; CDR3 protein: CASGPTSGGPVLYF; CDR3 DNA: TGCGCCAGCGGACCGACTAGCGGGGGCCCGGTCTTGTACTTC
D gene: -; clone size: few; CDR3 length: 16; J gene: TRBJ2-3; V gene: TRBV5-1; CDR3 protein: CASSLWRGTSTDTQYF; CDR3 DNA: TGCGCCAGCAGCTTGTGGAGGGGGACTAGCACAGATACGCAGTATTTT
D gene: -; clone size: few; CDR3 length: 15; J gene: TRBJ2-7; V gene: TRBV6-6; CDR3 protein: CASSYSQAGSYEQYF; CDR3 DNA: TGTGCCAGCAGTTACTCCCAAGCGGGCTCCTACGAGCAGTACTTC
D gene: -; clone size: -; CDR3 length: 15; J gene: TRBJ1-5; V gene: TRBV2; CDR3 protein: CASSSSGISNQPQHF; CDR3 DNA: TGTGCCAGCAGTTCTTCCGGGATCAGCAATCAGCCCCAGCATTTT
D gene: -; clone size: few; CDR3 length: 15; J gene: TRBJ2-5; V gene: TRBV20-1; CDR3 protein: CSARDLRQVVETQYF; CDR3 DNA: TGCAGTGCTAGAGATTTGAGGCAGGTAGTGGAGACCCAGTACTTC
D gene: -; clone size: -; CDR3 length: 15; J gene: TRBJ2-5; V gene: TRBV5-1; CDR3 protein: CASSLGHLEGETQYF; CDR3 DNA: TGCGCCAGCAGCCTCGGGCATCTTGAGGGGGAGACCCAGTACTTC
D gene: -; clone size: few; CDR3 length: 13; J gene: TRBJ2-7; V gene: TRBV3-1; CDR3 protein: CASSDYLFYEQYF; CDR3 DNA: TGTGCCAGCAGCGATTACTTGTTCTACGAGCAGTACTTC
D gene: -; clone size: many; CDR3 length: 14; J gene: TRBJ2-3; V gene: TRBV7-9; CDR3 protein: CASSPQAVADTQYF; CDR3 DNA: TGTGCCAGCAGCCCCCAGGCGGTGGCAGATACGCAGTATTTT
D gene: -; clone size: -; CDR3 length: 12; J gene: TRBJ2-1; V gene: TRBV5-5; CDR3 protein: CASSPDYSEQFF; CDR3 DNA: TGTGCCAGCAGCCCGGACTATAGTGAGCAGTTCTTC